Listed here are 7 T cell receptor beta chains from one sample, sequenced in a study of cytomegalovirus exposure and HLA in healthy donors. This PCR relied on a set of 60 Vbeta primers and 13 Jbeta primers. Assay used: immunoSEQ multiplex PCR; TCRdb lists only in-frame clones, some missing. The sample holds about 190,000 clones, roughly 80% seen once. Sequencing used PBMCs. The receptors originated from a woman in her 30s in good health and CMV-seropositive.

The rearrangement uses TRBV9 and TRBJ1-4; D call uncertain. The CDR3 sequence is 17 residues long. Germline V gene data show CDR1 as SGDLS and CDR2 as YYNGEE. V lost 0 bases, J lost 3 bases, and 15 bases lay in between. The CDR3 loop reads CASSVAPGVLPNEKLFF. The CDR3 nucleotides are TGTGCCAGCAGCGTAGCTCCCGGGGTCCTACCTAATGAAAAACTGTTTTTT.

This chain connects TRBV19 to TRBJ2-2, with 9 bases matching TRBD1. V was clipped by 8 bases and J by 4 bases; unmatched bases: 17. The germline CDR1 and CDR2 sequences are LNHDA and SQIVND (reference sequence). The length of the CDR3 is 18 residues. The CDR3 DNA reads TGTGCCAGTTATCGGAAACCCGGGACAGGGAAGAGCACCGGGGAGCTGTTTTTT. This encodes CASYRKPGTGKSTGELFF.

The count of this clone is one. At one of its ends the junction is not consistent with the germline gene, which may arise from a read error. The chain employs TRBV7-9 and TRBJ2-7, with a tentative D call TRBD1 (6 bases). Per the germline V gene, CDR1 is SEHNR and CDR2 is FQNEAQ (reference sequence). This CDR3 region has 12 residues. The CDR3 nucleotides read TGTTCCAGCAGCTCGACAGGAACCGAGCAGTACTTC. It is translated as CSSSSTGTEQYF.

This clone was seen only once. This chain links TRBV20-1 with TRBJ2-5, with D tentatively TRBD2 (5 bases). The CDR3 contains 11 residues. V was trimmed by 5 bases and J by 7 bases, leaving 11 bases between them. CDR1 is DFQATT, CDR2 SNEGSKA, per germline (reference sequence). The CDR3 bases are TGCAGTGCTGGGGAGAGAGGGACCCAGTACTTC. Translating gives CSAGERGTQYF.

This rearrangement joins TRBV6-5 to TRBJ1-1, with 9 bases identical to TRBD1. Germline V gene data show CDR1 as MNHEY and CDR2 as SVGAGI. The CDR3 is 15 amino acids. V dropped 8 bases and J dropped 5; count of bases not matched to a gene: 12. The CDR3 is CASSYVGQGGTEAFF. CDR3 in DNA: TGTGCCAGCTCATACGTGGGACAGGGAGGAACTGAAGCTTTCTTT.

V usage is TRBV5-4 and J usage is TRBJ1-4, with unresolved D. The CDR3 extends over 16 amino acids. V was pared by 0 bases and J by 1 base, with 10 bases between. Germline V gene data show CDR1 as SGHNT and CDR2 as YYREEE (reference sequence). The CDR3 is CASSLAAGRTNEKLFF. CDR3 DNA: TGTGCCAGCAGCTTGGCAGCGGGGAGAACTAATGAAAAACTGTTTTTT.

The chain uses TRBV21-1 and TRBJ2-7; TRBD2, the table's D call, was not compared with the DNA. TRBV21-1 corresponds to a pseudogene. The CDR3 extends over 16 amino acids. DNA for the CDR3: TGTGCCAGCAGCGATCCGGGACTGGGAAGGCGCTGCGAGCAGTACTTC. Residues: CASSDPGLGRRCEQYF.